These T cell receptor beta chains were read from a single sample in a study of metastatic and nonmetastatic thyroid tumors. TCRdb re-processed the PCR reads through MiXCR. Of around 15,000 clones in the sample, roughly 24% were seen once. The sample taken for sequencing was tumor tissue. The receptors come from a female donor with papillary thyroid cancer or a benign thyroid nodule (not recorded which). Some clones in this sample may be carry-over from other donors' samples. CDR3s leave out the opening cysteine and the closing phenylalanine or tryptophan.

cdr3_aa: SVRDSRTQY; v_call: TRBV29-1; j_call: TRBJ2-5
cdr3_aa: SARGQGTSSYNEQF; v_call: TRBV20-1; j_call: TRBJ2-1
cdr3_aa: SARTIWDNSPLH; v_call: TRBV20-1; j_call: TRBJ1-6
cdr3_aa: SARTSWRVFNEQF; v_call: TRBV20-1; j_call: TRBJ2-1
cdr3_aa: ASSLNGRATSYRNQPQH; v_call: TRBV7-3; j_call: TRBJ1-5
cdr3_aa: AISESNTGELF; v_call: TRBV10-3; j_call: TRBJ2-2
cdr3_aa: ASSSGLQPQH; v_call: TRBV13; j_call: TRBJ1-5
cdr3_aa: ASQDDLYGYT; v_call: TRBV12-3/TRBV12-4; j_call: TRBJ1-2
cdr3_aa: SATQTGRGRTDTQY; v_call: TRBV20-1; j_call: TRBJ2-3
cdr3_aa: STLEEDTQY; v_call: TRBV20-1; j_call: TRBJ2-3
cdr3_aa: ASSQARTGGEKLF; v_call: TRBV14; j_call: TRBJ1-4
cdr3_aa: ASSLGPLGEQF; v_call: TRBV7-9; j_call: TRBJ2-1
cdr3_aa: AWNWDSRRETQY; v_call: TRBV30; j_call: TRBJ2-5
cdr3_aa: ASSSLAGGNTDTQY; v_call: TRBV5-4; j_call: TRBJ2-3
cdr3_aa: ASSVGGSSYNSPLH; v_call: TRBV9; j_call: TRBJ1-6
cdr3_aa: ASSFQGTALYEQY; v_call: TRBV5-1; j_call: TRBJ2-7
cdr3_aa: ARLKRVTYEQY; v_call: TRBV19; j_call: TRBJ2-7
cdr3_aa: ASGQGNEQY; v_call: TRBV12-5; j_call: TRBJ2-7
cdr3_aa: ASRKQLSGANVLT; v_call: TRBV19; j_call: TRBJ2-6
cdr3_aa: ASGWKYSNQPKH; v_call: TRBV2; j_call: TRBJ1-5
cdr3_aa: ASSPLMARNTGELF; v_call: TRBV11-2; j_call: TRBJ2-2
cdr3_aa: ASRTGTGGFYEQY; v_call: TRBV6-1; j_call: TRBJ2-7
cdr3_aa: ASSLAGELF; v_call: TRBV28; j_call: TRBJ2-2
cdr3_aa: ASSQAGQGLSEQY; v_call: TRBV4-2; j_call: TRBJ2-7
cdr3_aa: ASSEAWGSLAKNIQY; v_call: TRBV6-1; j_call: TRBJ2-4
cdr3_aa: ASSFAEFGTSGNLVREQY; v_call: TRBV5-8; j_call: TRBJ2-7
cdr3_aa: ASSQGMSEAF; v_call: TRBV4-1; j_call: TRBJ1-1
cdr3_aa: ASGSPGTIEQF; v_call: TRBV19; j_call: TRBJ2-1
cdr3_aa: AISSRGGGGDNEQF; v_call: TRBV10-3; j_call: TRBJ2-1
cdr3_aa: ASSQSRSSYNEQF; v_call: TRBV9; j_call: TRBJ2-1
cdr3_aa: ASSRGHYEQY; v_call: TRBV6-2/TRBV6-3; j_call: TRBJ2-7
cdr3_aa: SARDGRLSSYEQY; v_call: TRBV20-1; j_call: TRBJ2-7
cdr3_aa: ASSSGTGPTGELF; v_call: TRBV5-1; j_call: TRBJ2-2
cdr3_aa: ASSQDFFRASGSMRDEQF; v_call: TRBV14; j_call: TRBJ2-1
cdr3_aa: SASPGQGAYEQY; v_call: TRBV20-1; j_call: TRBJ2-7
cdr3_aa: ASSQDRSSYEQY; v_call: TRBV4-2; j_call: TRBJ2-7
cdr3_aa: ASSYLTGGTEAF; v_call: TRBV6-2/TRBV6-3; j_call: TRBJ1-1
cdr3_aa: ASSSDTLNTEAF; v_call: TRBV6-5; j_call: TRBJ1-1
cdr3_aa: ASSLSGGGNQPQH; v_call: TRBV7-2; j_call: TRBJ1-5
cdr3_aa: ASSYSAFGDTDTQY; v_call: TRBV6-2/TRBV6-3; j_call: TRBJ2-3